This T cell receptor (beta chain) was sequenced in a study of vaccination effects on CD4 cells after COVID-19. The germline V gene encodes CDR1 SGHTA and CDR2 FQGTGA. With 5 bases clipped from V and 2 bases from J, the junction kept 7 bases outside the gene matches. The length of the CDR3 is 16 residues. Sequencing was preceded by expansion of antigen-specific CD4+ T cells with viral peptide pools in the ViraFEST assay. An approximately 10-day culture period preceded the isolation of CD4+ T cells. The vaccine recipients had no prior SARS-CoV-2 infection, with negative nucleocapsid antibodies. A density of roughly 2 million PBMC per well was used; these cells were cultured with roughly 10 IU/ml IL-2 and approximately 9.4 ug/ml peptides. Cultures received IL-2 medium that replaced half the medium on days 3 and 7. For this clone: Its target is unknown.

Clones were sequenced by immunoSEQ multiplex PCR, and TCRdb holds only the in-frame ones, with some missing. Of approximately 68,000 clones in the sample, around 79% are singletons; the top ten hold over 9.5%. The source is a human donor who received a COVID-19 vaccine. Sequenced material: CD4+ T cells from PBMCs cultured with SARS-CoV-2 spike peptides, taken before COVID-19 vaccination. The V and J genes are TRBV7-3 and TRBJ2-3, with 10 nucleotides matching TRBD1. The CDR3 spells CASSPVGQGYTDTQYF. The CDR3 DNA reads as TGTGCCAGCAGCCCTGTGGGACAGGGGTACACAGATACGCAGTATTTT.